These 20 T cell receptor beta chains came from one sample sequenced in a study of blood T cell repertoires in COVID-19. Profiled with immunoSEQ multiplex PCR; TCRdb holds only in-frame clones, not every one. This table has fewer than 500,000 clones, roughly nine tenths appearing once. Sequenced sample: PBMCs or T cells enriched from blood (not recorded which). These receptors originate from a woman younger than 35 with acute COVID-19.

The genes are TRBV24-1 and TRBJ2-1; a possible D gene is TRBD2 (7 bases). The CDR3 spans 18 residues. In germline, CDR1 is KGHDR, CDR2 SFDVKD. Trimming removed 1 base at V and 0 bases at J, with 15 bases between. The CDR3 DNA reads as TGTGCCACCAGTGATTTTAGGGGGGGGCCCCTCTCCTACAATGAGCAGTTCTTC. This encodes CATSDFRGGPLSYNEQFF.

This sequence joins TRBV5-5 and TRBJ1-1, with D perhaps matching TRBD1 (5 bases). The CDR3 has 15 residues. Germline V gene sequence: CDR1 SGHKS, CDR2 YYEKEE (reference sequence). V lost 10 bases to trimming and J lost 1 base, with 20 bases between them. CDR3 in amino acids: CALLEFWTQNTEAFF. Here the CDR3 DNA reads TGTGCCCTACTGGAGTTCTGGACACAGAACACTGAAGCTTTCTTT.

This chain uses TRBV4-2 with TRBJ1-4; D is perhaps TRBD1 (5 bases). Germline V CDR1 and CDR2: LGHNA, YNFKEQ. Trimming left V 0 bases short and J 4 bases short, with 12 bases between. This CDR3 spans 16 amino acids. The CDR3 here is CASSQDTGQLNEKLFF. The CDR3 DNA reads TGTGCCAGCAGCCAAGATACAGGCCAGCTTAATGAAAAACTGTTTTTT.

This clone was observed a handful of times. The chain couples TRBV29-1 to TRBJ1-2, with unresolved D. CDR1 and CDR2 from the germline V gene are SQVTM and ANQGSEA. The CDR3 is 16 residues long. V was shortened by 6 bases and J by 4 bases, with 24 bases between the two germline ends. In DNA, the CDR3 is TGCAGCGTACCCGTGAGGAGGGATCAGTATGCCTATGGCTACACCTTC. Amino acids: CSVPVRRDQYAYGYTF.

This clone was seen a few times. The chain is built from TRBV19 and TRBJ1-6; D is ambiguous. The length of the CDR3 is 12 residues. From germline, CDR1 is LNHDA and CDR2 SQIVND (reference sequence). The ends were cut back, 9 bases at V and 5 bases at J, with 8 bases in the middle. DNA for the CDR3: TGTGCCAGCTCCGGGGATAATTCACCCCTCCACTTT. It encodes CASSGDNSPLHF.

This clone occurred once. The chain combines TRBV9 with TRBJ2-6; the D gene is possibly TRBD2 (6 bases). V shed 4 bases and J shed 3 bases, with 11 bases lying between them. The CDR3 is 15 residues long. Germline V lookup: CDR1 SGDLS, CDR2 YYNGEE. DNA for the CDR3: TGTGCCAGCAGCCCCGGGGGAGTTGGGGCCAACGTCCTGACTTTC. Residues: CASSPGGVGANVLTF.

The chain uses TRBV2 and TRBJ1-2; no definite D call. Germline values: CDR1 SNHLY, CDR2 FYNNEI. Trimming removed 5 bases at V and 0 bases at J, with 7 bases between. CDR3 size: 13 residues. In DNA, the CDR3 is TGTGCCAGCAGTCGAATAGCTAACTATGGCTACACCTTC. It yields the protein CASSRIANYGYTF.

This chain connects TRBV28 to TRBJ1-2; possible D gene TRBD1, 5 bases. The CDR3 has 12 amino acids. V lost 7 bases and J lost 8, with 14 bases in between. Per germline, CDR1 MDHEN and CDR2 SYDVKM. This CDR3 is CASTGKGRGYTF. CDR3 nucleotide sequence: TGTGCCAGCACAGGGAAAGGGCGCGGCTACACCTTC.

The chain joins TRBV7-9 to TRBJ2-3; D gene unclear. Trimming shortened V by 2 bases and J by 3 bases, and 9 bases separated the two germline ends. The germline V gene has CDR1 SEHNR and CDR2 FQNEAQ (reference sequence). The CDR3 runs 14 residues. The CDR3 DNA reads as TGTGCCAGCAGCTTATCTCCGGTTACAGATACGCAGTATTTT. Protein sequence: CASSLSPVTDTQYF. Drawing the rest from reference TRBV7-9 and TRBJ2-3, the complete variable domain is DTGVSQNPRHKITKRGQNVTFRCDPISEHNRLYWYRQTLGQGPEFLTYFQNEAQLEKSRLLSDRFSAERPKGSFSTLEIQRTEQGDSAMYLCASSLSPVTDTQYFGPGTRLTVL.

CDR3 DNA sequence: TGTGCCAGTAGTAAGGGGGCCTATAATTCACCCCTCCACTTT. This codes for CASSKGAYNSPLHF. The chain uses TRBV19 and TRBJ1-6; D is perhaps TRBD1 (6 bases). The CDR3 loop spans 14 amino acids. Deletions cut 4 bases from V and 2 bases from J, with 6 bases between. From germline, CDR1 is LNHDA and CDR2 SQIVND (reference sequence).

This clone was seen more than once but under ten times. The rearrangement joins TRBV4-3 to TRBJ1-4, with TRBD1 as a possible D gene (5 bases). Trimming removed 0 bases from V and 8 bases from J, with 16 bases in between. The CDR3 consists of 16 residues. Germline CDR1 reads LGHNA; CDR2 reads YSLEER. The CDR3 here is CASSQDLGPAGEKLFF. The CDR3 DNA sequence: TGCGCCAGCAGCCAAGATCTGGGACCTGCGGGGGAAAAACTGTTTTTT.

V gene TRBV7-8 combines with J gene TRBJ2-7, with D perhaps TRBD1 (6 bases). V lost 5 bases to trimming and J lost 0 bases, with 14 bases between them. The CDR3 is 15 amino acids. The germline V gene has CDR1 SGHVS and CDR2 FQNEAQ. CDR3 nucleotide sequence: TGTGCCAGCAGCCCTCGGGACACCTTCTCCTACGAGCAGTACTTC. It yields the protein CASSPRDTFSYEQYF.

CDR3 in DNA: TGCGCCAGCAGCAAAACTAGCGGGGGGAACACAGATACGCAGTATTTT. As protein: CASSKTSGGNTDTQYF. The J gene is TRBJ2-3, the V gene TRBV10-1; 12 nucleotides match TRBD2. The germline CDR1 and CDR2 sequences are WNHNN and SYGVQD (reference sequence). The CDR3 is 16 residues long. With 6 bases clipped from V and 2 bases from J, the junction kept 6 bases outside the gene matches.

V is TRBV20-1 and J is TRBJ1-5, with TRBD1 matching 8 bases. V shed 3 bases, J shed 9 bases, and the junction held 16 bases outside the gene matches. The CDR3 has 16 amino acids. Germline V gene data show CDR1 as DFQATT and CDR2 as SNEGSKA (reference sequence). The CDR3 protein is CSASVRTGHMMVPQHF. CDR3 nucleotides: TGCAGTGCTAGTGTGCGGACAGGGCATATGATGGTGCCCCAGCATTTT.

The genes are TRBV6-4 and TRBJ1-6, with TRBD1 matching 9 bases. V was pared by 6 bases and J by 6 bases, with 6 bases of the junction left unmatched. This CDR3 region has 15 residues. The V gene's germline CDR1 is MRHNA and CDR2 SNTAGT. The CDR3 sequence is CASRDQTGGNSPLHF. As DNA, the CDR3 is TGTGCCAGCAGAGACCAGACAGGGGGTAATTCACCCCTCCACTTT.

The V call is TRBV7-9, the J call TRBJ1-5; D remains unclear. The CDR3 totals 14 residues. Germline CDR1 and CDR2: SEHNR and FQNEAQ (reference sequence). V lost 5 bases to trimming and J lost 5 bases, with 13 bases between them. The CDR3 bases are TGTGCCAGCAGCAGCGGACCAAGGGATCAGCCCCAGCATTTT. This gives the protein CASSSGPRDQPQHF.

Only a few counts were recorded for this clone. The chain couples TRBV7-2 to TRBJ1-1; D unresolved. CDR1 is SGHTA and CDR2 is FQGNSA in the germline V gene. The V and J ends lost 2 bases and 8 bases respectively, with 9 bases between them. The length of the CDR3 is 12 residues. CDR3 amino acids: CASSLLGREAFF. The CDR3 DNA sequence: TGTGCCAGCAGCTTACTGGGGAGAGAAGCTTTCTTT.

The chain carries TRBV19 and TRBJ1-4; D perhaps matches TRBD1 (6 bases). The CDR3 covers 16 residues. From germline, CDR1 is LNHDA and CDR2 SQIVND (reference sequence). Trimming took off 2 bases at V and 8 bases at J, with 18 bases between the two ends. CDR3 sequence: CASSISGRQGNEKLFF. Written as DNA, the CDR3 is TGTGCCAGTAGTATATCGGGTCGGCAGGGGAACGAAAAACTGTTTTTT.

The chain uses TRBV29-1 and TRBJ1-1; D might be TRBD1 (5 bases). The V gene's germline CDR1 is SQVTM and CDR2 ANQGSEA. This CDR3 region has 12 residues. V was clipped by 4 bases and J by 3 bases, with 9 bases between them. In DNA form, the CDR3 reads TGCAGCGTTGGCAGGGTCGACACTGAAGCTTTCTTT. This codes for CSVGRVDTEAFF.

This clone was counted only a few times. The rearrangement joins TRBV15 to TRBJ2-5; D not certain. Germline V CDR1 and CDR2: LNHNV, YYDKDF (reference sequence). V lost 0 bases and J 1 base, leaving 9 bases between the germline ends. The CDR3 extends over 15 amino acids. The DNA of the CDR3 is TGTGCCACCAGCAGAGACCCACAGAGCCAAGAGACCCAGTACTTC. Protein sequence: CATSRDPQSQETQYF. The entire variable domain, with the rest obtained from reference TRBV15 and TRBJ2-5, is as follows: DAMVIQNPRYQVTQFGKPVTLSCSQTLNHNVMYWYQQKSSQAPKLLFHYYDKDFNNEADTPDNFQSRRPNTSFCFLDIRSPGLGDTAMYLCATSRDPQSQETQYFGPGTRLLVL.